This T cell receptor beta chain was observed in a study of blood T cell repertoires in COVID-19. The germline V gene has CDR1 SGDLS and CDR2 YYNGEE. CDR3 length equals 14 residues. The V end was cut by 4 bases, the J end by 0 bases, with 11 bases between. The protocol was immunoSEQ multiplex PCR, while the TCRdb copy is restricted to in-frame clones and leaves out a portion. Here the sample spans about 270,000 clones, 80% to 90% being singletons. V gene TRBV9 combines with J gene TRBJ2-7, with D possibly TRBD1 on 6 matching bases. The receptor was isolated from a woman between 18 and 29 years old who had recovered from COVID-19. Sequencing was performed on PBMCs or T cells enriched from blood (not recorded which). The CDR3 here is CASSRQESSYEQYF. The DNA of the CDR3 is TGTGCCAGCAGCAGACAGGAGAGCTCCTACGAGCAGTACTTC.